The 7 T cell receptor beta chains given below trace back to one sample, sequenced in a study of blood T cells in healthy people across ages. The use of a sample-barcoded 5' primer and a J-beta primer mix characterized a second PCR of roughly 7 to 11 cycles. One entry per CDR3 protein, called by TCRdb with MiXCR from the 5' RACE reads. The table includes about 1.8 million distinct CDR3 sequences, around half detected once. Sequenced input: blood. The receptors were gathered from a woman in her 40s in good health.

The chain employs TRBV10-3 and TRBJ2-7; 8 bases are a match to TRBD1. Germline values: CDR1 ENHRY, CDR2 SYGVKD. V lost 9 bases, J lost 8 bases, and 15 bases stayed unmatched. This CDR3 spans 14 amino acids. CDR3 sequence (DNA): TGTGCCATAAGCGACAGGGGATCCACTATCCAGCAGTACTTC. Translated: CAISDRGSTIQQYF.

The rearrangement uses TRBV20-1 and TRBJ2-7, with 8 nucleotides matching TRBD1. The CDR3 totals 13 residues. Germline V CDR1 and CDR2: DFQATT, SNEGSKA (reference sequence). The trim removed 4 bases at V and 1 base at J, leaving 3 bases unmatched. The CDR3 region has the DNA TGCAGTGCTATGACAGGGGCGTCCTACGAGCAGTACTTC. This translates into CSAMTGASYEQYF.

The V and J genes are TRBV12-3 or TRBV12-4 and TRBJ2-1, with D unclear. The V and J ends lost 3 bases and 9 bases respectively, with 12 bases between them. The CDR3 extends over 13 amino acids. The CDR3 here is CASSLPATLEQFF. In DNA, the CDR3 is TGTGCCAGCAGTTTGCCGGCAACGCTTGAGCAGTTCTTC.

A word on this clonotype: No conserved phenylalanine or tryptophan ends this CDR3, so it is likely a read error. The gene calls are TRBV28 and TRBJ2-1, with no clear D. The CDR3 has 13 residues. Germline values: CDR1 MDHEN, CDR2 SYDVKM. Trimming took off 3 bases at V and 8 bases at J, with 11 bases between the two ends. CDR3 bases: TGTGCCAGCAGTTTCGTAGGGCCGGATGAGCAGTTCGTC. Residues: CASSFVGPDEQFV.

The chain recombines TRBV28 with TRBJ2-3, with a tentative D call TRBD2 (5 bases). V was clipped by 6 bases and J by 8 bases, with 12 bases between them. This CDR3 region has 12 residues. From germline, CDR1 is MDHEN and CDR2 SYDVKM. The chain's CDR3 is CASRPPRGTQYF. The CDR3, as DNA: TGTGCCAGCAGGCCTCCTCGGGGTACGCAGTATTTT.

V and J are TRBV28 and TRBJ2-7, with D perhaps TRBD1 (6 bases). The CDR3 is made up of 15 amino acids. The germline V and J ends were trimmed by 6 bases and 3 bases, with 18 bases remaining between them. Germline CDR1 MDHEN, CDR2 SYDVKM. CDR3 sequence: CASRYPRGTVYEQYF. The CDR3 nucleotides read TGTGCCAGCAGATACCCCAGGGGAACCGTCTACGAGCAGTACTTC.

This clonotype was observed a handful of times. J is TRBJ1-2 and V is TRBV29-1; D uncertain. CDR3 length: 12 residues. Per germline, CDR1 SQVTM and CDR2 ANQGSEA. V shed 2 bases and J shed 8 bases, with 12 bases lying between them. The CDR3 sequence is CSVEMESEGYTF. CDR3 DNA: TGCAGCGTTGAAATGGAATCTGAGGGCTACACCTTC.